The 25 T cell receptor beta chains presented below share a single source sample, sequenced in a study of T-cell reconstitution after alpha-beta-depleted transplantation in children. The TCRbeta library incorporated unique molecular identifiers. A single record per CDR3 protein comes from TCRdb applying MiXCR to the PCR reads. Here the sample spans hundreds of thousands of distinct CDR3 sequences, about a tenth being singletons. Sequencing used PBMCs, obtained before TCRalphabeta/CD19-depleted stem cell transplant. These receptors all stem from a boy under two years old with acute myeloid leukemia, due to receive a stem cell transplant.

The CDR3 region is CASSPRQGAAYGYTF. The CDR3, as DNA: TGTGCCAGCAGCCCACGACAGGGGGCGGCCTATGGCTACACCTTC. The chain uses TRBV6-1 and TRBJ1-2, with TRBD1 matching 10 bases. The germline V gene encodes CDR1 MNHNS and CDR2 SASEGT. The CDR3 is made up of 15 amino acids. V trimming: 6 bases; J trimming: 4 bases; junction bases outside the gene matches: 8.

This clonotype was recorded many times. This chain joins TRBV5-1 and TRBJ2-6, with TRBD2 as a possible D gene (5 bases). CDR3 length: 15 amino acids. Germline V gene data show CDR1 as SGHRS and CDR2 as YFSETQ. V was trimmed by 7 bases and J by 0 bases, leaving 11 bases between them. The CDR3 sequence is CASRGPASGANVLTF. For the CDR3, the DNA is TGCGCCAGCCGCGGGCCGGCCTCTGGGGCCAACGTCCTGACTTTC. Looking up the rest from reference TRBV5-1 and TRBJ2-6 gives the full variable domain: KAGVTQTPRYLIKTRGQQVTLSCSPISGHRSVSWYQQTPGQGLQFLFEYFSETQRNKGNFPGRFSGRQFSNSRSEMNVSTLELGDSALYLCASRGPASGANVLTFGAGSRLTVL.

In this sample, this clonotype turned up many times. The chain couples TRBV6-1 to TRBJ2-3; D may be TRBD1 (6 bases). V lost 4 bases and J 1 base, leaving 9 bases between the germline ends. The CDR3 loop spans 14 amino acids. In germline, CDR1 is MNHNS, CDR2 SASEGT. The CDR3 protein is CASSGGRRTDTQYF. In nucleotides, the CDR3 is TGTGCCAGCAGTGGGGGGCGCCGCACAGATACGCAGTATTTT.

V is TRBV7-3 and J is TRBJ2-1; 12 bases align to TRBD2. The CDR3 length is 17 residues. V lost 1 base to trimming and J lost 4 bases; unmatched junction nucleotides: 5. Germline-derived CDR1 and CDR2 are SGHTA and FQGTGA. The DNA of the CDR3 is TGTGCCAGCAGCTTAAACGGGCTAGCGGGGGGGTACAATGAGCAGTTCTTC. Amino acid sequence: CASSLNGLAGGYNEQFF.

Points on this clonotype: A much bigger clone sits one base away, suggesting this may be a read error. For the CDR3, the DNA is TGTGCCACCCTGCCCACTTCGGTGTCTGAAGCTTTCTTT. Translation gives CATLPTSVSEAFF. V and J are TRBV6-2 or TRBV6-3 and TRBJ1-1, with D unresolved. The CDR3 extends over 13 amino acids. Germline-derived CDR1 and CDR2 are MNHEY and SVGEGT. V was trimmed by 10 bases and J by 6 bases, leaving 18 bases between them.

This clonotype was picked up a small number of times. The CDR3 here is CASSRGRQETQYF. CDR3 sequence (DNA): TGCGCCAGCAGCCGCGGGAGACAAGAGACCCAGTACTTC. This chain links TRBV5-1 with TRBJ2-5; 7 bases are shared with TRBD2. Losses at the gene ends were 4 bases for V and 2 bases for J; bases not matched to a gene: 2. The length of the CDR3 is 13 residues. The germline CDR1 and CDR2 sequences are SGHRS and YFSETQ.

This clonotype was picked up many times. V and J are TRBV12-3 or TRBV12-4 and TRBJ2-2; TRBD1 is a possible D gene (5 bases). The CDR3 runs to 13 residues. V was cut by 4 bases and J by 8 bases, with 11 bases left in between. The CDR3, as DNA: TGTGCCAGCAGTTGGTTCAGGGAAGGGGAGCTGTTTTTT. As protein: CASSWFREGELFF.

This clonotype appeared many times. The rearrangement links TRBV4-2 to TRBJ2-1; 7 bases match TRBD2. The CDR3 runs to 16 residues. The germline gives CDR1 LGHNA, CDR2 YNFKEQ. Unmatched junction bases numbered 2, after V lost 0 bases and J lost 0 bases. The chain's CDR3 is CASSQDPGGSYNEQFF. Here the CDR3 DNA reads TGTGCCAGCAGCCAAGATCCGGGGGGCTCCTACAATGAGCAGTTCTTC.

This clonotype appeared many times. The rearrangement uses TRBV12-3 or TRBV12-4 and TRBJ2-3; 14 nucleotides align to TRBD2. The ends lost 7 bases at V and 5 bases at J; junction bases unmatched: 17. The CDR3 runs 19 residues. The CDR3 loop reads CASTRTSGLAGVLLDTQYF. CDR3 DNA sequence: TGTGCCAGCACTCGGACCTCGGGACTAGCGGGAGTACTACTAGATACGCAGTATTTT.

This clonotype has at least ten counts. The V gene is TRBV7-2, the J gene TRBJ2-1; D is unresolved. The V and J ends lost 1 base and 0 bases respectively, with 7 bases between them. This CDR3 is built from 15 residues. CDR1 SGHTA and CDR2 FQGNSA come from the germline V gene. In nucleotides, the CDR3 is TGTGCCAGCAGCTTAGGTGGGTTCTCCTACAATGAGCAGTTCTTC. It specifies CASSLGGFSYNEQFF.

This clonotype was counted ten times or more. The rearrangement links TRBV12-3 or TRBV12-4 to TRBJ2-1; 12 nucleotides align to TRBD2. V lost 6 bases, J lost 9 bases, and 9 bases stayed unmatched. The CDR3 consists of 15 residues. The CDR3 loop is CASRLLAGGPGEQFF. The CDR3 region has the DNA TGTGCCAGCAGGCTTCTAGCGGGGGGGCCCGGTGAGCAGTTCTTC.

This clonotype was seen at least ten times. The chain joins TRBV7-2 to TRBJ2-1, with TRBD2 matching 7 bases. Germline CDR1 reads SGHTA; CDR2 reads FQGNSA. The CDR3 extends over 16 amino acids. J lost 6 bases, V lost 7 bases, and 15 bases had no gene match. CDR3 sequence: CASTSSRRGSLNEQFF. The CDR3 nucleotides read TGTGCCAGCACCTCCTCGCGGCGGGGGTCGCTCAATGAGCAGTTCTTC.

The chain couples TRBV6-2 or TRBV6-3 to TRBJ1-1; no clear D. V was trimmed by 2 bases and J by 2 bases, leaving 12 bases between them. The CDR3 totals 15 residues. The germline CDR1 and CDR2 sequences are MNHEY and SVGEGT. The chain's CDR3 is CASSYSRPVNTEAFF. The CDR3, as DNA: TGTGCCAGCAGTTACAGTCGTCCAGTCAACACTGAAGCTTTCTTT.

This clonotype appeared many times. The chain links TRBV5-1 to TRBJ1-1; D call uncertain. The V gene's germline CDR1 is SGHRS and CDR2 YFSETQ. The CDR3 consists of 13 residues. With 4 bases removed from V and 1 base from J, the gap between germline ends came to 8 bases. Here the CDR3 reads CASSDPGNTEAFF. CDR3 in DNA: TGCGCCAGCAGCGACCCGGGGAACACTGAAGCTTTCTTT.

This clonotype was detected many times. The chain uses TRBV21-1 and TRBJ2-1; the table assigns TRBD1, which was not confirmed against the DNA. TRBV21-1 is assigned pseudogene status. The CDR3 contains 15 residues. Written as DNA, the CDR3 is TGTGCCAGCAGCCTCTATTGGACAGGGAACAATGAGCAGTTCTTC. This translates into CASSLYWTGNNEQFF.

This clonotype was detected ten times or more. The chain uses TRBV12-3 or TRBV12-4 and TRBJ2-7; tentative D call: TRBD2 (5 bases). The ends were cut back, 5 bases at V and 1 base at J, with 9 bases in the middle. This CDR3 region has 13 residues. The CDR3 spells CASSPGISYEQYF. CDR3 nucleotide sequence: TGTGCCAGCAGTCCGGGGATATCCTACGAGCAGTACTTC.

This clonotype occurred once. It may be a read error: a sequence one base away is much more abundant. This rearrangement joins TRBV5-1 to TRBJ1-1; D might be TRBD1 (5 bases). Germline CDR1 reads SGHRS; CDR2 reads YFSETQ. The CDR3 loop spans 15 amino acids. V was shortened by 4 bases and J by 3 bases, with 16 bases between the two germline ends. DNA for the CDR3: TGCGCCAGCAGCCCTAGACAGTCCCTGTACACTGAAGCTTTCTTT. Translating it yields CASSPRQSLYTEAFF. Complete variable domain (other parts from reference TRBV5-1 and TRBJ1-1): KAGVTQTPRYLIKTRGQQVTLSCSPISGHRSVSWYQQTPGQGLQFLFEYFSETQRNKGNFPGRFSGRQFSNSRSEMNVSTLELGDSALYLCASSPRQSLYTEAFFGQGTRLTVV.

This clonotype was recorded at least ten times. V gene TRBV5-1 combines with J gene TRBJ2-7, with D unresolved. V was clipped by 2 bases and J by 7 bases, with 7 bases between them. CDR3 size: 11 residues. CDR1 and CDR2 from the germline V gene are SGHRS and YFSETQ. The CDR3 region has the DNA TGCGCCAGCAGCTTTAGGAAAGAGCAGTACTTC. It codes for CASSFRKEQYF.

The V and J genes are TRBV7-6 and TRBJ2-3; TRBD2 might be the D (6 bases). The CDR3 extends over 16 amino acids. The ends were cut back, 1 base at V and 6 bases at J, with 17 bases in the middle. Looked up from germline, CDR1 is SGHVS and CDR2 is FNYEAQ. DNA of the CDR3: TGTGCCAGCAGCTTAGAGGCGGGAAATACCCCGGATACGCAGTATTTT. It translates to CASSLEAGNTPDTQYF. Complete variable domain (other parts from reference TRBV7-6 and TRBJ2-3): GAGVSQSPRYKVTKRGQDVALRCDPISGHVSLYWYRQALGQGPEFLTYFNYEAQQDKSGLPNDRFSAERPEGSISTLTIQRTEQRDSAMYRCASSLEAGNTPDTQYFGPGTRLTVL.

This clonotype was recorded at least ten times. This chain joins TRBV12-3 or TRBV12-4 and TRBJ2-5; 7 bases match TRBD2. This CDR3 has 16 residues. The V and J ends lost 3 bases and 1 base, in that order; junction bases with no gene match: 8. The CDR3: CASSFWTSLSQETQYF. The CDR3 DNA sequence: TGTGCCAGCAGTTTCTGGACTAGTCTTTCCCAAGAGACCCAGTACTTC.

This clonotype was recorded at least ten times. The chain joins TRBV7-2 to TRBJ2-4; 7 nucleotides agree with TRBD1. Germline values: CDR1 SGHTA, CDR2 FQGNSA. The V gene end was trimmed by 2 bases and the J gene end by 5 bases; junction bases not matched to a gene: 3. The CDR3 covers 14 residues. The CDR3 DNA sequence: TGTGCCAGCAGCTTACCCGGGACAGAAAACATTCAGTACTTC. It specifies CASSLPGTENIQYF. The full variable domain, with the rest looked up from reference TRBV7-2 and TRBJ2-4, is GAGVSQSPSNKVTEKGKDVELRCDPISGHTALYWYRQSLGQGLEFLIYFQGNSAPDKSGLPSDRFSAERTGGSVSTLTIQRTQQEDSAVYLCASSLPGTENIQYFGAGTRLSVL.

This clonotype was seen many times. J is TRBJ2-7 and V is TRBV7-2; 8 nucleotides line up with TRBD1. V dropped 4 bases and J dropped 5; count of bases not matched to a gene: 7. There are 14 residues in the CDR3. CDR1 and CDR2 (germline): SGHTA, FQGNSA. This CDR3 reads CASSSWTGKDEQYF. The CDR3 coding sequence is TGTGCCAGCAGCTCCTGGACAGGGAAGGACGAGCAGTACTTC.

This clonotype was recorded many times. This chain joins TRBV29-1 and TRBJ2-5; TRBD1 or TRBD2 may be the D gene (7 bases each). The CDR3 has 15 amino acids. Trimming shortened V by 5 bases and J by 10 bases, and 26 bases separated the two germline ends. Per the germline V gene, CDR1 is SQVTM and CDR2 is ANQGSEA. The CDR3 DNA reads as TGCAGCGTTATCCGTCGACAGGGAGGGTCTGATGACCAGTACTTC. It encodes CSVIRRQGGSDDQYF.

This chain uses TRBV28 with TRBJ2-2; weak D call: TRBD1 (6 bases). The ends were cut back, 2 bases at V and 1 base at J, with 11 bases in the middle. The CDR3 contains 16 residues. Germline V gene data show CDR1 as MDHEN and CDR2 as SYDVKM. CDR3 nucleotide sequence: TGTGCCAGCAGTTTAGAGACAGGAGTGAACACCGGGGAGCTGTTTTTT. This gives the protein CASSLETGVNTGELFF.

The CDR3 spells CASSLSGGGALGYTF. Written as DNA, the CDR3 is TGTGCCAGCAGCTTAAGTGGTGGGGGGGCGCTAGGCTACACCTTC. V and J are TRBV7-2 and TRBJ1-2, with D tentatively TRBD1 (6 bases). V dropped 2 bases and J dropped 8 bases, with 18 bases sitting between them. The CDR3 consists of 15 residues. Germline loops: CDR1 SGHTA, CDR2 FQGNSA.